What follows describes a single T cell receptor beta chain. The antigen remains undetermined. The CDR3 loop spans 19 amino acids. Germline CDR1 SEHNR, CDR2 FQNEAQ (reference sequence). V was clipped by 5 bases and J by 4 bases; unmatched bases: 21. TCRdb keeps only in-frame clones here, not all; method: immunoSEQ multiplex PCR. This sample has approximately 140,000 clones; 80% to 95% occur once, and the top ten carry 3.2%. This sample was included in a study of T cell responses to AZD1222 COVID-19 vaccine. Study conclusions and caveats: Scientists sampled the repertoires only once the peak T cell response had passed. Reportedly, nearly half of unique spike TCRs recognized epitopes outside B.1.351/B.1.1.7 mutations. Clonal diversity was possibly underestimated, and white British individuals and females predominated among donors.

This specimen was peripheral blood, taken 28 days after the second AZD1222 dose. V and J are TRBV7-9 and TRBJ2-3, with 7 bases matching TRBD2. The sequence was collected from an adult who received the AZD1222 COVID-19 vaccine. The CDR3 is CASSPLTSTNLEPADTQYF. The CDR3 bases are TGTGCCAGCAGCCCCCTGACTAGCACGAACCTCGAACCCGCAGATACGCAGTATTTT.